Listed below are T cell receptor beta chains from one sample, sequenced in a study of beta chain features in type 1 diabetes. This table comes from immunoSEQ multiplex PCR, and its TCRdb copy is limited to in-frame clones, with some not included. The repertoire has hundreds of thousands of clones, approximately 30% of them found once; the top ten carry about 0.06%. Sequencing input: naive CD4+ T cells from blood. These TCRs come from a man in his late teens or twenties in good health. CDR3s include the opening cysteine and the closing phenylalanine or tryptophan. A D gene is named only where the DNA matches it firmly. Clone size, where shown, is once, few, many, or a class for clones that have expanded.

v_gene	d_gene	abundance	j_gene	CDR3nt	CDR3aa
TRBV30	-	-	TRBJ1-1	TGTGCCTGGAGTGTCGGACAGCTGAACACTGAAGCTTTCTTT	CAWSVGQLNTEAFF
TRBV5-1	TRBD2	-	TRBJ2-1	TGCGCCAGCAGCTTGGGGGTGACTAGCGGCAATGAGCAGTTCTTC	CASSLGVTSGNEQFF
TRBV7-2	-	few	TRBJ2-7	TGTGCCAGCAGCCCGCGCGTTCTCCGAACATACGAGCAGTACTTC	CASSPRVLRTYEQYF
TRBV29-1	TRBD2	few	TRBJ2-1	TGCAGCGTGGAACCGGGACTAGCCTACAATGAGCAGTTCTTC	CSVEPGLAYNEQFF
TRBV25-1	-	few	TRBJ2-2	TGTGCCAGCAGTGGGCCTAGGGACGCGAACACCGGGGAGCTGTTTTTT	CASSGPRDANTGELFF
TRBV30	-	-	TRBJ2-7	TGTGCCTGGAACATGGACTCCTACGAGCAGTACTTC	CAWNMDSYEQYF
TRBV29-1	TRBD2	few	TRBJ2-7	TGCAGCGTTGAAGTCGGGGGGTCATGGGACTCCTACGAGCAGTACTTC	CSVEVGGSWDSYEQYF
TRBV7-3	TRBD2	-	TRBJ2-7	TGTGCCAGCAGCACGGGACTAGCAGACTACGAGCAGTACTTC	CASSTGLADYEQYF
TRBV30	-	-	TRBJ1-5	TGTGCCTGGAGTGTACGGGGAGGGTATCAGCCCCAGCATTTT	CAWSVRGGYQPQHF
TRBV27	-	few	TRBJ2-2	TGTGCCAGCAGTTTACCGCGGACAGCCGAGCTGTTTTTT	CASSLPRTAELFF
TRBV10-3	TRBD1	few	TRBJ2-7	TGTGCCATCAGTGATACGGGACAGCTTTCCTACGAGCAGTACTTC	CAISDTGQLSYEQYF
TRBV6-5	-	-	TRBJ2-7	TGTGCCAGCAGTCCGTGGGACCGGCGCGAGCAGTACTTC	CASSPWDRREQYF
TRBV7-9	-	few	TRBJ2-3	TGTGCCAGCAGCTCTCCGGCCCGGCTCATGGCGCAGTATTTT	CASSSPARLMAQYF
TRBV30	TRBD1	few	TRBJ2-5	TGTGCCTGGAGTGTAAAACGGGACAGGAAAGAGACCCAGTACTTC	CAWSVKRDRKETQYF
TRBV9	-	-	TRBJ1-2	TGTGCCAGCAGTCAAACGGGAAGTAACTATGGCTACACCTTC	CASSQTGSNYGYTF
TRBV29-1	-	-	TRBJ1-1	TGCAGCGTTTCGCAGTTTCGGCCGAACACTGAAGCTTTCTTT	CSVSQFRPNTEAFF
TRBV4-2	-	-	TRBJ2-1	TGTGCCAGCAGCCAAGATCTTGGGGCGGAGCAGTTCTTC	CASSQDLGAEQFF
TRBV10-3	-	-	TRBJ2-7	TGTGCCATCAGTGATGGCAAGTCCCACGAGCAGTACTTC	CAISDGKSHEQYF
TRBV7-2	-	-	TRBJ2-5	TGTGCCAGCAGCTTAGGCAGCAGGGAGCAAGAGACCCAGTACTTC	CASSLGSREQETQYF
TRBV28	-	few	TRBJ2-7	TGTGCCAGCAGTTTAAGTCGGGCAGGGGAAGAGCAGTACTTC	CASSLSRAGEEQYF
TRBV28	-	-	TRBJ1-2	TGTGCCAGCGGATTCTACAGGGTAACCGTCGCTGGCTATGGCTACACCTTC	CASGFYRVTVAGYGYTF
TRBV29-1	-	-	TRBJ1-1	TGCAGCGCACAGAGCACGGGAGAAGCCCGCGGCTTT	CSAQSTGEARGF
TRBV19	-	few	TRBJ2-7	TGTGCCAGTAGTACCGGACATTCGTACGAGCAGTACTTC	CASSTGHSYEQYF
TRBV4-3	-	few	TRBJ2-6	TGCGCCAGCAGCGTCGATGGCTCTGGGGCCAACGTCCTGACTTTC	CASSVDGSGANVLTF
TRBV18	-	-	TRBJ1-5	TGTGCCAGCTCACTACAGGCAACCGACCAGCCCCAGCATTTT	CASSLQATDQPQHF
TRBV30	-	-	TRBJ2-7	TGTGCCTGGAGTAGGGGGTTCGGACAGACTTACGAGCAGTACTTC	CAWSRGFGQTYEQYF